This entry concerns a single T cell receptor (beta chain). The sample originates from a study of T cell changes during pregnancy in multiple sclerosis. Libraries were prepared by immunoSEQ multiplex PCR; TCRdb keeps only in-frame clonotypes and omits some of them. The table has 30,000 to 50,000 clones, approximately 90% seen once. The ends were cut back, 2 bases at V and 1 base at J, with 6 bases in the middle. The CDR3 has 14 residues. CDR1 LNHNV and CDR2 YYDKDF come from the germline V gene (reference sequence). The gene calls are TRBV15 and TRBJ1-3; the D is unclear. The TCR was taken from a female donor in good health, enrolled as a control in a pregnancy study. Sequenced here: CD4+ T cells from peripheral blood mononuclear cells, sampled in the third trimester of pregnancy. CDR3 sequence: CATSRRVSGNTIYF. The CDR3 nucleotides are TGTGCCACCAGCAGACGGGTTTCTGGAAACACCATATATTTT.